This T cell receptor (beta chain) was sequenced in a study of blood T cell repertoires in COVID-19. Study details: In each case, the material was cDNA or gDNA derived from T cells, B-cell-depleted T cells, or PBMCs.

Assay used: immunoSEQ multiplex PCR; TCRdb lists only in-frame clones, some missing. This sample has about 200,000 clones; roughly 82% occur once, and the top ten carry approximately 12%. CDR3 length equals 15 residues. Looked up from germline, CDR1 is LNHDA and CDR2 is SQIVND (reference sequence). Trimming at V came to 5 bases and at J to 4 bases, leaving 5 bases not matched to a gene. Those who participated ranged in age from about 18 to 89 years and resided in about two dozen US areas. Participants were placed into cohorts based on the clinical history they reported. This clonotype was obtained from a man in his forties or fifties who had recovered from COVID-19. The chain is built from TRBV19 and TRBJ1-5, with TRBD1 identical over 10 bases. The sequencing input was PBMCs or T cells enriched from blood (not recorded which). CDR3 sequence: CASSPQGQGNQPQHF. CDR3 nucleotide sequence: TGTGCCAGTAGTCCCCAGGGACAGGGGAATCAGCCCCAGCATTTT.